The clone carrying this T cell receptor (beta chain) was seen once. This entry belongs to a study of blood T cell repertoires in COVID-19. Study-wide context: The samples span acute and convalescent COVID-19 from the United States, Italy and Spain. Sources were T cells, B-cell-depleted T cells, or PBMCs; the material itself was cDNA or gDNA.

V lost 5 bases and J lost 5, with 18 bases in between. Germline CDR1 and CDR2: KGHSH and LQKENI. The CDR3 covers 15 residues. Original analysis: Amplified reference gene primers provided the basis for estimating nucleated cell counts. Generated by immunoSEQ multiplex PCR, the TCRdb table keeps only in-frame clones and is missing some. The V and J calls and clone size are taken from that table; D and trimming were inferred from the DNA. This sample has 200,000 or so clones, with roughly 86% found just once. Sequencing used peripheral blood. This sequence was found in an older woman with acute or convalescent COVID-19. The J gene is TRBJ1-1, the V gene TRBV18; no definite D call. The CDR3 coding sequence is TGTGCCAGCTCAACCCTCGGAAGGGAGAATACTGAAGCTTTCTTT. It is translated as CASSTLGRENTEAFF.